This TCR beta chain was retrieved from a study of neoadjuvant anti-PD-1 for oral cavity cancer. For the study at large: Patients mostly received three to four biweekly nivolumab doses at 3 mg/kg before surgery.

Germline V gene data show CDR1 as SGHRS and CDR2 as YFSETQ. The V and J ends lost 0 bases and 3 bases respectively, with 13 bases between them. The CDR3 has 15 amino acids. Here immunoSEQ multiplex PCR was the method, and the copy in TCRdb shows in-frame clones only, minus some. Among 7,200 or so clones listed, roughly 54% were seen once. Specimen: tumor tissue, collected before nivolumab (anti-PD-1) treatment. J is TRBJ2-7 and V is TRBV5-1, with D maybe TRBD1 (6 bases). The TCR comes from a person aged 35 to 85 with oral cavity squamous cell carcinoma. CDR3 residues: CASSLEQGRYYEQYF. CDR3 bases: TGCGCCAGCAGCTTGGAACAGGGTAGATACTACGAGCAGTACTTC. Supplemented by reference TRBV5-1 and TRBJ2-7, the full variable domain reads KAGVTQTPRYLIKTRGQQVTLSCSPISGHRSVSWYQQTPGQGLQFLFEYFSETQRNKGNFPGRFSGRQFSNSRSEMNVSTLELGDSALYLCASSLEQGRYYEQYFGPGTRLTVT.